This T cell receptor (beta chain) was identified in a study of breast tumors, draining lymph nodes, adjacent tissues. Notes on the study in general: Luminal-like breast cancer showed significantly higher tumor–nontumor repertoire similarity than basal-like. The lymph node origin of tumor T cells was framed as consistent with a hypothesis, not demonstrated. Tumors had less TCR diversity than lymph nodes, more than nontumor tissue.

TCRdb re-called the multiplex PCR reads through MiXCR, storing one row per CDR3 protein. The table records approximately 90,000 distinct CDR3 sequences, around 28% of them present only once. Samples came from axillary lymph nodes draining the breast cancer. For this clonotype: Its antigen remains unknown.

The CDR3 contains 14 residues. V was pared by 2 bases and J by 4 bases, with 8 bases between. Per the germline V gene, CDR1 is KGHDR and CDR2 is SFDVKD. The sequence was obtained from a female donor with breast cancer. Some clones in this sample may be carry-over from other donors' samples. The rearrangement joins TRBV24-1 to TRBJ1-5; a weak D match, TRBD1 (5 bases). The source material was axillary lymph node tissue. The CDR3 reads CATSDSGENQPQHF. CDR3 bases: TGTGCCACCAGTGATTCGGGGGAGAATCAGCCCCAGCATTTT.